These T cell receptor beta chains were read from a single sample in a study of cytomegalovirus exposure and HLA in healthy donors. Measured with immunoSEQ multiplex PCR; TCRdb has only the in-frame clones, and not every one. The sample carries around 200,000 clones, roughly 84% recorded once. Sequencing was performed on PBMCs. The receptors derive from a woman aged 50 to 60 in good health and CMV-seropositive. CDR3s include the opening cysteine and the closing phenylalanine or tryptophan. The D gene is left open where the match is weak.

D gene,V gene,J gene,CDR3 protein
NA,TRBV19,TRBJ1-1,CASSMEGMYNTEAFF
NA,TRBV4-1,TRBJ1-5,CASSQDAVWDISNQPQHF
TRBD1,TRBV5-6,TRBJ1-1,CASSSLGTGGRMGEAFF
NA,TRBV30,TRBJ1-1,CAWSEQGNTEAFF
TRBD1,TRBV9,TRBJ2-2,CASSSRQGHEELFF
TRBD2,TRBV5-1,TRBJ2-7,CASSLSGGPSYEQYF
NA,TRBV6-5,TRBJ2-4,CASSPATVAKNIQYF
NA,TRBV28,TRBJ1-1,CASRSERAGMNTEAFF
NA,TRBV7-9,TRBJ1-1,CASSLDRPNTEAFF
NA,TRBV7-8,TRBJ1-2,CASSSGRGNYGYTF
TRBD1,TRBV5-4,TRBJ2-1,CASSSETGLDEQFF
NA,TRBV7-9,TRBJ2-7,CSSSTLGAYEQYF
TRBD2,TRBV5-6,TRBJ2-1,CASSLEGTSGAGGYNEQFF
TRBD1,TRBV30,TRBJ2-7,CAWRLKDRSPHEQYF
NA,TRBV19,TRBJ1-4,CASSWSGGAGQKLFF
TRBD1,TRBV7-2,TRBJ2-1,CASSLAGTGKVNEQFF